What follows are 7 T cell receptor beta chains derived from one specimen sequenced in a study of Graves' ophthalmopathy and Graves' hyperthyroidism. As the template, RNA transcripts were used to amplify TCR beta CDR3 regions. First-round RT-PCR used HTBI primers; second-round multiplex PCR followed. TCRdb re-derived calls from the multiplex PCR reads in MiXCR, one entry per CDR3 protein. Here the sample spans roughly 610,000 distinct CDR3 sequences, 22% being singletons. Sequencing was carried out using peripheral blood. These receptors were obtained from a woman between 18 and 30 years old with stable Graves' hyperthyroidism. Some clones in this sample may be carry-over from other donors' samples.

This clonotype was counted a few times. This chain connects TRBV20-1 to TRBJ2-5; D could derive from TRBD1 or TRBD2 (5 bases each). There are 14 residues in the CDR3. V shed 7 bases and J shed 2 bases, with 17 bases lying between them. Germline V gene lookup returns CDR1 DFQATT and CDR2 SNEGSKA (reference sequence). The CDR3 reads CSVLPGRLQETQYF. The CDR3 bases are TGCAGTGTTCTGCCGGGACGTCTACAAGAGACCCAGTACTTC.

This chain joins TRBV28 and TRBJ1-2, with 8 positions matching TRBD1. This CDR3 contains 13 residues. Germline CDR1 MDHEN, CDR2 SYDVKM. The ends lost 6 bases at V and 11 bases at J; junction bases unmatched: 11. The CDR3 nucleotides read TGTGCCAGCAGACCCCCACCGACAGGGGAGTACACCTTC. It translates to CASRPPPTGEYTF.

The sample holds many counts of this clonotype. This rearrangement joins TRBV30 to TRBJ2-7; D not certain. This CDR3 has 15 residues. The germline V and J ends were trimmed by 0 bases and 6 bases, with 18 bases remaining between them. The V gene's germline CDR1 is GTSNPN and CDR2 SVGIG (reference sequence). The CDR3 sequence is CAWSVQTARRGEQYF. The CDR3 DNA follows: TGTGCCTGGAGTGTACAAACGGCGCGTCGTGGCGAGCAGTACTTC.

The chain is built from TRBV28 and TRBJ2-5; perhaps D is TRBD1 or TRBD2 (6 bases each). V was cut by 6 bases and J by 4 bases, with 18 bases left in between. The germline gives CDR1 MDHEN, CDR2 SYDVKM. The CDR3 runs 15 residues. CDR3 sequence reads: CASRGFGGTLETQYF. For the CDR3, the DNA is TGTGCCAGCAGAGGTTTTGGGGGGACATTAGAGACCCAGTACTTC. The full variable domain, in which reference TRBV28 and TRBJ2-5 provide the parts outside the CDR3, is DVKVTQSSRYLVKRTGEKVFLECVQDMDHENMFWYRQDPGLGLRLIYFSYDVKMKEKGDIPEGYSVSREKKERFSLILESASTNQTSMYLCASRGFGGTLETQYFGPGTRLLVL.

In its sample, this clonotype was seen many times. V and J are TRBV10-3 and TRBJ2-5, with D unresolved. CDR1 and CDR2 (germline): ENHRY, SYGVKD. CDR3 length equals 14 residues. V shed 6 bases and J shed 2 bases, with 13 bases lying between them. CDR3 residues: CAISGDEGQETQYF. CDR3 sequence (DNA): TGTGCCATCAGCGGCGATGAAGGACAAGAGACCCAGTACTTC.

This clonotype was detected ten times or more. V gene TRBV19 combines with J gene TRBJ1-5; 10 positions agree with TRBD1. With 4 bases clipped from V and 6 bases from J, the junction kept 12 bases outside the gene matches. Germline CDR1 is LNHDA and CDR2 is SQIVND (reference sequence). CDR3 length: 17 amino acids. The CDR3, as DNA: TGTGCCAGTAGTACTCTGACTGGACAGGGGGAGGGTCAGCCCCAGCATTTT. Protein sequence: CASSTLTGQGEGQPQHF.

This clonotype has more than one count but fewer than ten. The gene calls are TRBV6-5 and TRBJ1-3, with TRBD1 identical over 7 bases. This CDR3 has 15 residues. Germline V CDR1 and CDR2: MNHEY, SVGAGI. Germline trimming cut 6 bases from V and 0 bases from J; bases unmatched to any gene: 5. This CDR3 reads CASRYRGPSGNTIYF. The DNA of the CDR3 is TGTGCCAGCAGATACAGGGGTCCCTCTGGAAACACCATATATTTT.